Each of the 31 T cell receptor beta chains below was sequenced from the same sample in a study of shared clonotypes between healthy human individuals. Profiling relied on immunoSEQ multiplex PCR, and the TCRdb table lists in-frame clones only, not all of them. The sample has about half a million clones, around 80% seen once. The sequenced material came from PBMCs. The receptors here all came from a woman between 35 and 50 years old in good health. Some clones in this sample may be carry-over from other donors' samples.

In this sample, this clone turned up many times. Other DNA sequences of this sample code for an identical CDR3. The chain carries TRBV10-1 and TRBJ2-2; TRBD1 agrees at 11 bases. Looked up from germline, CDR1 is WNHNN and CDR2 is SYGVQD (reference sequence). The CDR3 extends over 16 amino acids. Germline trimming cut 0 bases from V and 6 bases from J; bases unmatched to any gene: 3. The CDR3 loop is CASSESPGQGAGELFF. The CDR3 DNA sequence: TGCGCCAGCAGTGAGTCTCCGGGACAGGGGGCCGGGGAGCTGTTTTTT.

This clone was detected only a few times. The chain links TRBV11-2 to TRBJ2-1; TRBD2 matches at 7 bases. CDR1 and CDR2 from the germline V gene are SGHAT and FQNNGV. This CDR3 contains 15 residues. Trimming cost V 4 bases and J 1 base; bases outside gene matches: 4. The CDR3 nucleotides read TGTGCCAGCAGCTCTAAGCGGGGATCCTACAATGAGCAGTTCTTC. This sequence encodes CASSSKRGSYNEQFF. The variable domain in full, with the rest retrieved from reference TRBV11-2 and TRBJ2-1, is EAGVAQSPRYKIIEKRQSVAFWCNPISGHATLYWYQQILGQGPKLLIQFQNNGVVDDSQLPKDRFSAERLKGVDSTLKIQPAKLEDSAVYLCASSSKRGSYNEQFFGPGTRLTVL.

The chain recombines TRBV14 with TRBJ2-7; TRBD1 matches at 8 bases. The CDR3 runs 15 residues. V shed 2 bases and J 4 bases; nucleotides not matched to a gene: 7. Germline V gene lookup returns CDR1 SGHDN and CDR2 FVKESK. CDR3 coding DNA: TGTGCCAGCAGCCAATTGACAGGGGCCTTGTACGAGCAGTACTTC. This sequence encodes CASSQLTGALYEQYF.

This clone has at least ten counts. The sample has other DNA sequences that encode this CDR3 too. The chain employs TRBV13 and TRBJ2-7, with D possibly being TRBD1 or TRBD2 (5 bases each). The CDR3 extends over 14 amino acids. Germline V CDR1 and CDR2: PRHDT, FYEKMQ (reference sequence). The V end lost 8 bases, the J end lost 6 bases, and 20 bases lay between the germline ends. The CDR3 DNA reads TGTGCCAGCTCGTTGAGGGGATGGCGGCTCGAGCAGTACTTC. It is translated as CASSLRGWRLEQYF.

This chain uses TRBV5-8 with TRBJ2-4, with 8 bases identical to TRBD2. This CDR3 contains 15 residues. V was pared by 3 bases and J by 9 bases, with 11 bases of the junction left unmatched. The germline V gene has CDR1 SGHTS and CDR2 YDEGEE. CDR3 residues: CASSSGTSENTIQYF. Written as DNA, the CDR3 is TGTGCCAGCAGCTCTGGGACTAGTGAGAATACCATTCAGTACTTC.

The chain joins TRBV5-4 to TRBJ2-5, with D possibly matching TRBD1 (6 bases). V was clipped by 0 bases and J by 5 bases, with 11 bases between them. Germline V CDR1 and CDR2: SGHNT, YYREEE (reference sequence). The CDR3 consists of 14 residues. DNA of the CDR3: TGTGCCAGCAGCTTGGGGACAGTAAAGGAGACCCAGTACTTC. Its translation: CASSLGTVKETQYF.

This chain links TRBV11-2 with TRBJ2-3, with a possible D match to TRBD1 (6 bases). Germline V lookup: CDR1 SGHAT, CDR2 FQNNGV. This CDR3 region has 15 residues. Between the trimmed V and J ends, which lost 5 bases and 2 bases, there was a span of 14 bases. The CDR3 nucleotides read TGTGCCAGCAGCCCAGGACAGTTTATCACAGATACGCAGTATTTT. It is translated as CASSPGQFITDTQYF.

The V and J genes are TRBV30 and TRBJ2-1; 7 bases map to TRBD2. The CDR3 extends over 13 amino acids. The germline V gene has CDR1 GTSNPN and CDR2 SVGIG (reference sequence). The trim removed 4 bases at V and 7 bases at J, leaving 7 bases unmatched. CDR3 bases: TGTGCCTGGATCACCTTAGCGGGTAATGAGCAGTTCTTC. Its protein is CAWITLAGNEQFF.

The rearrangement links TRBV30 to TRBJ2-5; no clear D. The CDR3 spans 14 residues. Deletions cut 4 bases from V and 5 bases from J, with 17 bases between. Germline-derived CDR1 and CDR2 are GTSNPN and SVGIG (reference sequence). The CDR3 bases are TGTGCCTGGACCCCAATCAGCCTTAAGGAGACCCAGTACTTC. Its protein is CAWTPISLKETQYF.

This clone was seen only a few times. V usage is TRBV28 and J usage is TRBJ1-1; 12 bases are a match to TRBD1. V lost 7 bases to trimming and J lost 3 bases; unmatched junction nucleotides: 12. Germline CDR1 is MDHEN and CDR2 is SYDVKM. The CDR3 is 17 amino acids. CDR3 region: CASKGTGGERFYTEAFF. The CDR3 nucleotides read TGTGCCAGCAAGGGGACAGGGGGCGAGCGATTCTACACTGAAGCTTTCTTT.

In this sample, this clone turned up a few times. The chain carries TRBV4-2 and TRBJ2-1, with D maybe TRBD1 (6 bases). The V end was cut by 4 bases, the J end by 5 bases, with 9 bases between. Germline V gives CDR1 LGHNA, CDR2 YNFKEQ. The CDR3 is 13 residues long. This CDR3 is CASSRGRDNEQFF. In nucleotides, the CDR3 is TGTGCCAGCAGCCGGGGGCGTGACAATGAGCAGTTCTTC.

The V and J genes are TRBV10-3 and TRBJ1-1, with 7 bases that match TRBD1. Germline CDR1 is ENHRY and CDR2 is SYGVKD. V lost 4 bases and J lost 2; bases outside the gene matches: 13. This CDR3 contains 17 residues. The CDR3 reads CAISAFRGRDSNTEAFF. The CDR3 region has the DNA TGTGCCATCAGTGCTTTTAGGGGTAGGGACAGTAACACTGAAGCTTTCTTT.

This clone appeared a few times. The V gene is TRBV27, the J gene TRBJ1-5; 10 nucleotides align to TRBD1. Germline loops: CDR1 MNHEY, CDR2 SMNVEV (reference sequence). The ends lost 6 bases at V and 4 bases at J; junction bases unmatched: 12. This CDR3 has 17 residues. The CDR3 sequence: CASSTYGTGALNQPQHF. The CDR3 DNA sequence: TGTGCCAGCAGCACCTACGGGACAGGGGCGTTGAATCAGCCCCAGCATTTT.

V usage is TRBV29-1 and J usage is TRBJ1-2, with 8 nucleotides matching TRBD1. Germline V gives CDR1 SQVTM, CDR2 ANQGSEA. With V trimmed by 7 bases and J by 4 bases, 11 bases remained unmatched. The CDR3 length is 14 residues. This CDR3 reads CSAGSGQGAYGYTF. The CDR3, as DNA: TGCAGCGCCGGGAGCGGGCAGGGGGCCTATGGCTACACCTTC.

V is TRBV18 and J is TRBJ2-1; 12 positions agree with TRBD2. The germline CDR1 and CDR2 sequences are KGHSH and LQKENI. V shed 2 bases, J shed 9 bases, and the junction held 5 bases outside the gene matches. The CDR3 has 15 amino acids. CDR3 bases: TGTGCCAGCTCACCAGGACTAGCGGGAATGGTTGAGCAGTTCTTC. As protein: CASSPGLAGMVEQFF.

The CDR3 protein is CASHRSTDTQYF. DNA for the CDR3: TGTGCCAGCCACAGAAGCACAGATACGCAGTATTTT. This chain joins TRBV28 and TRBJ2-3; D call uncertain. The CDR3 covers 12 residues. From germline, CDR1 is MDHEN and CDR2 SYDVKM. V gave up 8 bases and J gave up 0 bases, with 6 bases separating them.

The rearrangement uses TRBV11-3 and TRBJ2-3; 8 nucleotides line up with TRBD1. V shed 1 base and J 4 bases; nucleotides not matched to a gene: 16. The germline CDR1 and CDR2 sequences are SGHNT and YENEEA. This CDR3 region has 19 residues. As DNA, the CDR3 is TGTGCCAGCAGCTTAGGAATACCCGGGACAGGATCCGAATCAGATACGCAGTATTTT. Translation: CASSLGIPGTGSESDTQYF. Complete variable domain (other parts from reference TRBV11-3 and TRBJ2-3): EAGVVQSPRYKIIEKKQPVAFWCNPISGHNTLYWYLQNLGQGPELLIRYENEEAVDDSQLPKDRFSAERLKGVDSTLKIQPAELGDSAVYLCASSLGIPGTGSESDTQYFGPGTRLTVL.

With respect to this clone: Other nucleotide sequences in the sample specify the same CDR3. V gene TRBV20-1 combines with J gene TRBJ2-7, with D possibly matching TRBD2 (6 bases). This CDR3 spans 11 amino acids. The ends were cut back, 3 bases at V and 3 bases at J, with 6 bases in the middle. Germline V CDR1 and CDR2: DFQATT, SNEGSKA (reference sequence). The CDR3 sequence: CSASGSYEQYF. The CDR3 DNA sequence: TGCAGTGCTAGCGGGAGCTACGAGCAGTACTTC.

CDR3 bases: TGTGCCAGCAGCTTAGAGGGGCGCGGGGAGCAGTTCTTC. Its translation is CASSLEGRGEQFF. The chain links TRBV7-6 to TRBJ2-1; D might be TRBD1 or TRBD2, each matching 5 bases. This CDR3 is 13 amino acids long. V dropped 1 base and J dropped 10 bases, with 11 bases sitting between them. Germline loops: CDR1 SGHVS, CDR2 FNYEAQ.

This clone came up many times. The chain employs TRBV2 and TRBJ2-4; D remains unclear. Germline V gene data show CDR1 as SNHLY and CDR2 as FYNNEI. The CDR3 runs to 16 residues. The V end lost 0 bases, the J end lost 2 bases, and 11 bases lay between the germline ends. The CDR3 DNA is TGTGCCAGCAGTGAAGCATTTGGTGGGTCCAAAAACATTCAGTACTTC. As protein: CASSEAFGGSKNIQYF. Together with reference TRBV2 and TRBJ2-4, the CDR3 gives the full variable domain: EPEVTQTPSHQVTQMGQEVILRCVPISNHLYFYWYRQILGQKVEFLVSFYNNEISEKSEIFDDQFSVERPDGSNFTLKIRSTKLEDSAMYFCASSEAFGGSKNIQYFGAGTRLSVL.

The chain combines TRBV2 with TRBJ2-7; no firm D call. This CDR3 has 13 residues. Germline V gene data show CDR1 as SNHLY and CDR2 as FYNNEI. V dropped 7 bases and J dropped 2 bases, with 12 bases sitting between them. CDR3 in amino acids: CASTGLQTYEQYF. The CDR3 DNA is TGTGCCAGCACTGGGCTGCAAACCTACGAGCAGTACTTC.

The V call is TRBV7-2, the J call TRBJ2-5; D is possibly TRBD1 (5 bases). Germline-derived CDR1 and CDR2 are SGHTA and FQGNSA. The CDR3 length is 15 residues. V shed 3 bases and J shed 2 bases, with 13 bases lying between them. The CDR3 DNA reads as TGTGCCAGCAGCTTTGGGTCCAGGGTACAAGAGACCCAGTACTTC. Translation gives CASSFGSRVQETQYF.

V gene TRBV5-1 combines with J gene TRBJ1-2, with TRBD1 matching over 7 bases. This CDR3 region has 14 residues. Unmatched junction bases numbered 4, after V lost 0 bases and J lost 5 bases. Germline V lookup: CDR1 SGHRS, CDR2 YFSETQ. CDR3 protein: CASSLGDRVYGYTF. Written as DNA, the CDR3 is TGCGCCAGCAGCTTGGGCGACAGGGTATATGGCTACACCTTC. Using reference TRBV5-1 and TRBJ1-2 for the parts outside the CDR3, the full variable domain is KAGVTQTPRYLIKTRGQQVTLSCSPISGHRSVSWYQQTPGQGLQFLFEYFSETQRNKGNFPGRFSGRQFSNSRSEMNVSTLELGDSALYLCASSLGDRVYGYTFGSGTRLTVV.

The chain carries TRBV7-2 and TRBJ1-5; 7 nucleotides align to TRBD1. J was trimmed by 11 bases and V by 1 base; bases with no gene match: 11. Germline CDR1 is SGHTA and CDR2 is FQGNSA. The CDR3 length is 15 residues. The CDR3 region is CASSLGGQHLEAQHF. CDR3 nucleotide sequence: TGTGCCAGCAGCTTAGGGGGACAGCACCTTGAGGCCCAGCATTTT.

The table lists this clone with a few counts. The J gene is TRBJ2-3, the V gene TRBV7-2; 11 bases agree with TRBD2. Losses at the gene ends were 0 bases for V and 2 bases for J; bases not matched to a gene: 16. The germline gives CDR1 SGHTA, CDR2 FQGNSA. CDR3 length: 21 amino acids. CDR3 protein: CASSLAPRASGRPRPTDTQYF. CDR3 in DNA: TGTGCCAGCAGCTTAGCGCCTCGGGCTAGCGGGAGGCCAAGACCCACAGATACGCAGTATTTT.

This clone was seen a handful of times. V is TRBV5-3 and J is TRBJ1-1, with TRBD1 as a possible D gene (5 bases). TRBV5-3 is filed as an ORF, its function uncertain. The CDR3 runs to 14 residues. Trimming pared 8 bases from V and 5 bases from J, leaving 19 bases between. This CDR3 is CASSPRGAWTEAFF. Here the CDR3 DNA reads TGTGCCAGCAGCCCTCGAGGGGCTTGGACTGAAGCTTTCTTT.

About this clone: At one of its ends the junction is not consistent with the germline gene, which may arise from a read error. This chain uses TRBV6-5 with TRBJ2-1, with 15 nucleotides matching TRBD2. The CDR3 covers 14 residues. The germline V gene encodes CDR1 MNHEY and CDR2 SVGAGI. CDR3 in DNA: TGTGCCAGCCAAGGACTAGCGGGAGGGCCTTCGCTCGTCTTC. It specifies CASQGLAGGPSLVF.

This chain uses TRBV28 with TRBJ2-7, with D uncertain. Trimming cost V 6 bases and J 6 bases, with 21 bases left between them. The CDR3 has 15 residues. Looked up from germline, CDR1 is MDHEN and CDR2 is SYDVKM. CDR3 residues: CASRPSWATKAEQYF. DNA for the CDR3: TGTGCCAGCAGACCTTCCTGGGCGACGAAAGCCGAGCAGTACTTC.

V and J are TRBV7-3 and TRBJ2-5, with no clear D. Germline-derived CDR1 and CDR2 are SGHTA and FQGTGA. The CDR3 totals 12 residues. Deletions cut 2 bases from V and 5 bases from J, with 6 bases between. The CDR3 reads CASSLAEETQYF. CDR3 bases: TGTGCCAGCAGCTTAGCCGAGGAGACCCAGTACTTC.

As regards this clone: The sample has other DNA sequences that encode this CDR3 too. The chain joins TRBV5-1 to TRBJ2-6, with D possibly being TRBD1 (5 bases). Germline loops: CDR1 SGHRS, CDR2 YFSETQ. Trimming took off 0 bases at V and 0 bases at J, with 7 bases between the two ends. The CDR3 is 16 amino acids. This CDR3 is CASSLAGSSGANVLTF. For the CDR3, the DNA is TGCGCCAGCAGCTTGGCAGGGTCCTCTGGGGCCAACGTCCTGACTTTC.

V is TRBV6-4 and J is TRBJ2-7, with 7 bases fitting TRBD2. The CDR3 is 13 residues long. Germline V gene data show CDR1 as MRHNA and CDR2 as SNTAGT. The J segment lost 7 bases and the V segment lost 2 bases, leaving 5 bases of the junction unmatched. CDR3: CASSDGSAGEQYF. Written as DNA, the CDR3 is TGTGCCAGCAGTGACGGTTCAGCGGGGGAGCAGTACTTC.